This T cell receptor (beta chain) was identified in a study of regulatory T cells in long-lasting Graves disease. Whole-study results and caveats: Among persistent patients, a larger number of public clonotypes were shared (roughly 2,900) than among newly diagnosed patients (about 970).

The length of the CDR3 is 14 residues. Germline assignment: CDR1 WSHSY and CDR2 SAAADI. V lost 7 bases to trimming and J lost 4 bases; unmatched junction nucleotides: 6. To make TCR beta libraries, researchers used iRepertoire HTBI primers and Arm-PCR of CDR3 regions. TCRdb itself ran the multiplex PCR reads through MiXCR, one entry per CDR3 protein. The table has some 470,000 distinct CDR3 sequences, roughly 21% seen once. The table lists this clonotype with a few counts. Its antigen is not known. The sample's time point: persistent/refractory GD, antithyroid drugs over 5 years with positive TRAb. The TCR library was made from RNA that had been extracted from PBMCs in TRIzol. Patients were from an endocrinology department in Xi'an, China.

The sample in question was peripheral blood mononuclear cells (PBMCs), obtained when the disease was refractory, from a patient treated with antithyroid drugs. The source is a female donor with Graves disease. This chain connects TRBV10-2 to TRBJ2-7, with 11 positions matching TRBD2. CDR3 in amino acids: CASIGLAGRYEQYF. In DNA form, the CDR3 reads TGCGCCAGCATAGGACTAGCGGGCCGATACGAGCAGTACTTC.